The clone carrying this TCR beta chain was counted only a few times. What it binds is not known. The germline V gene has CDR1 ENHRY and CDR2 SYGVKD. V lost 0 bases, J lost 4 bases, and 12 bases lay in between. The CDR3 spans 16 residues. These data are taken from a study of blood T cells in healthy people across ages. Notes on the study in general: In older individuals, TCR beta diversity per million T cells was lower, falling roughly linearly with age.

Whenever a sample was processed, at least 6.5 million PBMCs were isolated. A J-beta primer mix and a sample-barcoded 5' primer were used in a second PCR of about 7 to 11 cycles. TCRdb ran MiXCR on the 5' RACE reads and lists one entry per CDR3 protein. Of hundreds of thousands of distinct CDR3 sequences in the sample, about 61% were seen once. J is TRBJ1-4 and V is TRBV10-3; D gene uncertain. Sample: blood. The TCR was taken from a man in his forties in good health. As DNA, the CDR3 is TGTGCCATCAGTGAGTCGAATCCGGGTTATAATGAAAAACTGTTTTTT. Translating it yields CAISESNPGYNEKLFF.